Listed below are T cell receptor beta chains from one sample, sequenced in a study of cytotoxic CD8 clonotypes in ibrutinib-treated CLL. The protocol was immunoSEQ multiplex PCR, while the TCRdb copy is restricted to in-frame clones and leaves out a portion. The repertoire has tens of thousands of clones, around four fifths of them found once; the top ten carry around 21%. This material consisted of PBMCs, taken after 24 months of ibrutinib treatment. These receptors all come from a human donor with chronic lymphocytic leukemia. The CDR3 runs from the conserved cysteine through the conserved F or W. D genes are given only for firm matches. Expanded clones are given a class, and other clones once, few, many or no size at all.

D	size	V	J	CDR3	DNA
TRBD1	few	TRBV28	TRBJ2-7	CASSLRPGGWQYF	TGTGCCAGCAGTTTACGGCCAGGGGGTTGGCAGTACTTC
NA	NA	TRBV19	TRBJ1-1	CASSIGGRVAFF	TGTGCCAGTAGTATAGGGGGCAGGGTAGCTTTCTTT
TRBD2	NA	TRBV19	TRBJ2-7	CASSVSGTYEQYF	TGTGCCAGTAGTGTAAGCGGGACCTACGAGCAGTACTTC
NA	NA	TRBV5-5	TRBJ2-3	CASSPFAEGAGDTQYF	TGTGCCAGCAGCCCCTTCGCGGAGGGGGCAGGGGATACGCAGTATTTT
NA	NA	TRBV4-3	TRBJ2-1	CASSQEANNEQFF	TGCGCCAGCAGCCAAGAGGCTAACAATGAGCAGTTCTTC
NA	NA	TRBV18	TRBJ2-5	CASSPLQGQETQYF	TGTGCCAGCTCACCGTTACAGGGCCAAGAGACCCAGTACTTC
TRBD2	NA	TRBV7-3	TRBJ2-3	CASRLGLAADTQYF	TGTGCCAGCAGATTGGGACTAGCCGCAGATACGCAGTATTTT
NA	NA	TRBV4-3	TRBJ1-4	CASSQNQRFSEKLFF	TGCGCCAGCAGCCAAAACCAAAGGTTTAGTGAAAAACTGTTTTTT
TRBD2	NA	TRBV19	TRBJ2-3	CASSPGRGNTQYF	TGTGCCAGTAGTCCGGGGAGGGGAAATACGCAGTATTTT
TRBD2	once	TRBV19	TRBJ2-7	CASASRLAGDEQYF	TGTGCCAGTGCCTCTAGGCTAGCGGGAGACGAGCAGTACTTC
NA	NA	TRBV28	TRBJ2-2	CASRGDRSLLLGGELFF	TGTGCCAGCAGGGGCGACAGGTCCCTCCTTTTAGGGGGGGAGCTGTTTTTT
NA	NA	TRBV19	TRBJ2-1	CASRDSSSYNEQFF	TGTGCCAGTAGGGACTCAAGCTCCTACAATGAGCAGTTCTTC
NA	NA	TRBV6-5	TRBJ1-5	CASSPGLNQPQHF	TGTGCCAGCAGTCCAGGGCTCAATCAGCCCCAGCATTTT
NA	NA	TRBV10-3	TRBJ2-2	CAISDFYSNTGELFF	TGTGCCATCAGTGACTTTTACAGCAACACCGGGGAGCTGTTTTTT
NA	NA	TRBV5-1	TRBJ2-2	CASSLGSGSPTGELFF	TGCGCCAGCAGCTTGGGTTCCGGGAGCCCCACCGGGGAGCTGTTTTTT
NA	NA	TRBV5-1	TRBJ2-3	CASSLGGRGVDTQYF	TGCGCCAGCAGCTTGGGGGGTAGGGGCGTAGATACGCAGTATTTT
TRBD2	NA	TRBV27	TRBJ2-3	CASSSELAGFTDTQYF	TGTGCCAGCAGTTCCGAACTAGCGGGGTTCACAGATACGCAGTATTTT